This T cell receptor beta chain was obtained from a study of T cells after posttransplantation cyclophosphamide. The naive gate required viable CD3+CD4+ or CD3+CD8+ cells with CCR7+CD45RA+CD45RO-CD95-CD27+CD28+ phenotype. Generated by immunoSEQ multiplex PCR, the TCRdb table keeps only in-frame clones and is missing some. The sample has about 19,000 clones; under 99% are singletons. CDR3 length: 14 amino acids. The germline V gene has CDR1 SNHLY and CDR2 FYNNEI. V dropped 7 bases and J dropped 4; count of bases not matched to a gene: 5. This receptor was obtained from a man aged 35 to 55 in good health, CMV-negative, and a related stem cell transplant donor. Sequencing was done on a sample of naive CD4+ T cells sorted from PBMCs. This sequence joins TRBV2 and TRBJ2-1, with TRBD1 matching over 9 bases. The DNA of the CDR3 is TGTGCCAGCACGGGGACAGGGATTTACAATGAGCAGTTCTTC. Amino acid sequence: CASTGTGIYNEQFF.